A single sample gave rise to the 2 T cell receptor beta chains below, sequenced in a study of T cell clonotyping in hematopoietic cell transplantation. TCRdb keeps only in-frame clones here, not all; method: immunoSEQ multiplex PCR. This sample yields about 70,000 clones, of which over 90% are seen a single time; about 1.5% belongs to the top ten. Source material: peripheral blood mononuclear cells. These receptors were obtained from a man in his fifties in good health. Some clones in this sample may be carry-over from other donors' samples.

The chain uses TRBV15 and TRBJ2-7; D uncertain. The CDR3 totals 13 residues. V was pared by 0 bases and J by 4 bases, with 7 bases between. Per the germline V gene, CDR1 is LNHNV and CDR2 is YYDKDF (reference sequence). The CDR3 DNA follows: TGTGCCACCAGCAGAGATTTTCAGTACGAGCAGTACTTC. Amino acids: CATSRDFQYEQYF.

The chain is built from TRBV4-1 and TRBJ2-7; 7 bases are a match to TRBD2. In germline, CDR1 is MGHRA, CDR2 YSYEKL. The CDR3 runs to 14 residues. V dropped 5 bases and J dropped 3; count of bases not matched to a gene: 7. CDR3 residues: CASSGGGGFYEQYF. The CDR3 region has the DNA TGCGCCAGCAGCGGAGGCGGGGGTTTCTACGAGCAGTACTTC.